A selection of T cell receptor beta chains follows, all from one sample in a study of high-grade serous ovarian cancer treatment subgroups. The repertoire was sequenced with immunoSEQ multiplex PCR; TCRdb's copy has only in-frame clones and lacks some. The sample lists over 9,000 clones, less than 90% seen once, with around 1.7% in the top ten. The sample comprised tumor tissue. Source of these receptors: a human donor with high-grade serous ovarian cancer. CDR3s include the opening cysteine and the closing phenylalanine or tryptophan. The D gene is left open where the match is weak. Expanded clones get a size class; other rows say once, few or many, or leave the size out.

cdr3_nt | cdr3_aa | d_call | v_call | clone_size | j_call
TGTGCCAGCCGAGATAGCGGGATTACAGATACGCAGTATTTT | CASRDSGITDTQYF | TRBD2 | TRBV6-5 | NA | TRBJ2-3
TGTGCCAGCAGAATAGCGGGAAAAGAGACCCAGTACTTC | CASRIAGKETQYF | TRBD2 | TRBV28 | NA | TRBJ2-5
TGTGCCAGCAGCCAGGCGGGGGGCGCCTACAATGAGCAGTTCTTC | CASSQAGGAYNEQFF | TRBD2 | TRBV14 | NA | TRBJ2-1
TGTGCCAGCAGTTCTGTTATCGCTGAAGCTTTCTTT | CASSSVIAEAFF | NA | TRBV28 | few | TRBJ1-1
TGCGCCAGCAGCTTGATGGGACTATCACGTGAGACCCAGTACTTC | CASSLMGLSRETQYF | TRBD2 | TRBV5-1 | NA | TRBJ2-5
TGTGCCAGCAGGCACAGGTACTCTGGGGCCAACGTCCTGACTTTC | CASRHRYSGANVLTF | NA | TRBV2 | NA | TRBJ2-6
TGTGCCAGCAGCTTGACTAGCCTCACAGATACGCAGTATTTT | CASSLTSLTDTQYF | NA | TRBV5-6 | NA | TRBJ2-3
TGTGCCAGCAGCCCTTTACAGGGGGGAGTCACTGAAGCTTTCTTT | CASSPLQGGVTEAFF | TRBD1 | TRBV7-3 | NA | TRBJ1-1
TGTGCCAGCAGCCCGGACAGGGAAGATCAGCCCCAGCATTTT | CASSPDREDQPQHF | TRBD1 | TRBV6-1 | NA | TRBJ1-5
TGTGCCAGCAGCTTAGGCGCAGGGAGCGAGCAGTACTTC | CASSLGAGSEQYF | NA | TRBV7-9 | few | TRBJ2-7
TGTGCCAGTGGCCCGGGTGGTGGCAGCTTTGATACGCAGTATTTT | CASGPGGGSFDTQYF | NA | TRBV19 | NA | TRBJ2-3
TGCGCCAGCAGCTTGACAGGAGGGGGCCCGGGGGGCCTCCACTTT | CASSLTGGGPGGLHF | TRBD1 | TRBV5-1 | NA | TRBJ1-6
TGCGCCAGCAGCTTTTCACTAGCGGGAGTAACAGATACGCAGTATTTT | CASSFSLAGVTDTQYF | TRBD2 | TRBV5-1 | NA | TRBJ2-3
TGCGCCAGCAGCTTGCGCCTCGAGACCCAGTACTTC | CASSLRLETQYF | NA | TRBV5-1 | NA | TRBJ2-5
TGTGCCAGCAGCTTAGTCCAGGGTGGCACCGGGGAGCTGTTTTTT | CASSLVQGGTGELFF | NA | TRBV7-8 | NA | TRBJ2-2
TGCGCCAGCAGCGCCGGACAGGGATCAGATACGCAGTATTTT | CASSAGQGSDTQYF | TRBD1 | TRBV5-1 | once | TRBJ2-3
TGTGCCAGCGGGGGGGACGCCTACGAGCAGTACTTC | CASGGDAYEQYF | TRBD2 | TRBV4-2 | once | TRBJ2-7
TGTGCCAGCAGCTTAGAAGGCAGGGTCTACGAGCAGTACTTC | CASSLEGRVYEQYF | NA | TRBV5-6 | NA | TRBJ2-7
TGCGCCAGCAGCTTGGAGGGGGAAGGGTACGAGCAGTACTTC | CASSLEGEGYEQYF | NA | TRBV5-1 | few | TRBJ2-7
TGTGCCAGCGGGGACAGGGAGCGGGACATTCAGTACTTC | CASGDRERDIQYF | TRBD1 | TRBV9 | NA | TRBJ2-4
TGTGCCAGCAGCTTGGCGGGGGGCGCGGTGGTTGGAGAGACCCAGTACTTC | CASSLAGGAVVGETQYF | NA | TRBV5-4 | once | TRBJ2-5
TGTGCCAGCAGTGTACAGGGGCTAAGGCAAGAGACCCAGTACTTC | CASSVQGLRQETQYF | TRBD1 | TRBV2 | few | TRBJ2-5
TGCAGCGTACCAGACAGGCTGAACACTGAAGCTTTCTTT | CSVPDRLNTEAFF | NA | TRBV29-1 | NA | TRBJ1-1
TGCGCCAGCAGCCCTAGCGGGAATTGGGTCAGAGATACGCAGTATTTT | CASSPSGNWVRDTQYF | TRBD2 | TRBV5-1 | NA | TRBJ2-3
TGCGCCAGCAGCGGACAGGGCAAAGAGACCCAGTACTTC | CASSGQGKETQYF | TRBD1 | TRBV5-1 | NA | TRBJ2-5
TGTGCCTGGGCCCCAGGGGGCAATCAGCCCCAGCATTTT | CAWAPGGNQPQHF | NA | TRBV30 | NA | TRBJ1-5
TGTGCCAGCAGTGAGGTAGCCCGAGAGACCCAGTACTTC | CASSEVARETQYF | NA | TRBV6-1 | NA | TRBJ2-5
TGTGCCAGCAGCATTGGACAGGGGACGTGGGATGAGCAGTTCTTC | CASSIGQGTWDEQFF | TRBD1 | TRBV7-2 | NA | TRBJ2-1
TGCGCCAGCAGCCAAGGACAGGGGGCGGGTGGCTACACCTTC | CASSQGQGAGGYTF | TRBD1 | TRBV4-3 | NA | TRBJ1-2
TGTGCCACCTATCAGCGGGGGGGAGCGGGCGAACAGTTCTTC | CATYQRGGAGEQFF | TRBD2 | TRBV28 | once | TRBJ2-1
TGTGCCAGCAGTACGCCGGGACAGGGGGCGCGGGAGCAGTACTTC | CASSTPGQGAREQYF | TRBD1 | TRBV28 | NA | TRBJ2-7
TGTGCCAGCAGCTTAAGCGCGGGGGACACTGAAGCTTTCTTT | CASSLSAGDTEAFF | NA | TRBV7-2 | NA | TRBJ1-1
TGCGCCAGCAGCTTACAGGGGTATTCCTACGAGCAGTACTTC | CASSLQGYSYEQYF | TRBD1 | TRBV4-3 | NA | TRBJ2-7
TGTGCCACCAGCAGGCCGGGGGGACTTAACAATGAGCAGTTCTTC | CATSRPGGLNNEQFF | TRBD2 | TRBV15 | NA | TRBJ2-1
TGTGCCAGTAGTTCCCTGACAGGGAACACTGAAGCTTTCTTT | CASSSLTGNTEAFF | NA | TRBV19 | NA | TRBJ1-1
TGTGCCAGCAGTTTGGGACGGTCCGAAAACATTCAGTACTTC | CASSLGRSENIQYF | NA | TRBV2 | NA | TRBJ2-4
TGTGCCAGCAGTTACTCGGGACAGGGATCCACTGAAGCTTTCTTT | CASSYSGQGSTEAFF | TRBD1 | TRBV6-5 | NA | TRBJ1-1
TGCGCCAGCAGCCAAGGCCAGGGTCGCGGCAATCAGCCCCAGCATTTT | CASSQGQGRGNQPQHF | NA | TRBV4-1 | NA | TRBJ1-5
TGTGCCTGGAGTGTACATCGGGGGGCAGTCTCACCCCTCCACTTT | CAWSVHRGAVSPLHF | NA | TRBV30 | NA | TRBJ1-6
TGCAGCGCGACTAGCGGGGGCTACAATGAGCAGTTCTTC | CSATSGGYNEQFF | TRBD2 | TRBV29-1 | NA | TRBJ2-1
TGTGCCTGGAGTGGTGGAAGCTTTACTAGCACAGATACGCAGTATTTT | CAWSGGSFTSTDTQYF | NA | TRBV30 | NA | TRBJ2-3
TGTGCCAGCAGATCCGTCCGAGGGACAGGGTTTGGCTACACCTTC | CASRSVRGTGFGYTF | TRBD1 | TRBV6-5 | NA | TRBJ1-2
TGTGCCAGCAGCGCCGGGTCCAAGTCCGAGCAGTACTTC | CASSAGSKSEQYF | NA | TRBV9 | NA | TRBJ2-7
TGCAGCGTTGACACAGGGGTAGCCGAGCAGTACTTC | CSVDTGVAEQYF | TRBD1 | TRBV29-1 | NA | TRBJ2-7
TGTGCCAGCACCTTTGGGGGGACTAGGGGTGATGAGCAGTTCTTC | CASTFGGTRGDEQFF | TRBD2 | TRBV7-2 | NA | TRBJ2-1
TGTGCCAGCAGCGCCCAGGATGTGGGAAACACCATATATTTT | CASSAQDVGNTIYF | NA | TRBV9 | NA | TRBJ1-3
TGTGCCAGTAGTATGACAGGGCCTTACACAGATACGCAGTATTTT | CASSMTGPYTDTQYF | TRBD1 | TRBV19 | NA | TRBJ2-3
TGTGCCTGGAGTCGGGACCTAAATCAGCCCCAGCATTTT | CAWSRDLNQPQHF | NA | TRBV30 | few | TRBJ1-5
TGCGCCAGCAGTCCAGGGACTAGCGGGAGGGCCAGCCGAACCGGGGAGCTGTTTTTT | CASSPGTSGRASRTGELFF | TRBD2 | TRBV27 | NA | TRBJ2-2
TGCAGCGTTCGCCAGGGAAGTAATTCACCCCTCCACTTT | CSVRQGSNSPLHF | NA | TRBV29-1 | NA | TRBJ1-6
TGTGCCAGCAGTTTATACGGGTCCCAAGAGACCCAGTACTTC | CASSLYGSQETQYF | NA | TRBV27 | NA | TRBJ2-5
TGTGCCAGCAGGCGACTAGCGGGTGAGCAGTACTTC | CASRRLAGEQYF | TRBD2 | TRBV6-5 | NA | TRBJ2-7
TGTGCCAGCAGCCCTTATAGGGAAGGGGGCTTCTACGAGCAGTACTTC | CASSPYREGGFYEQYF | TRBD1 | TRBV11-2 | NA | TRBJ2-7
TGTGCCAGTAGTACCGGGGGTCAAAATGAAAAACTGTTTTTT | CASSTGGQNEKLFF | NA | TRBV19 | NA | TRBJ1-4
TGTGCCAGCAGACAATCCGGGCCAGATACGCAGTATTTT | CASRQSGPDTQYF | NA | TRBV7-9 | NA | TRBJ2-3